This TCR beta chain was recorded in a study of T cells in Graves' hyperthyroidism and ophthalmopathy. The V gene's germline CDR1 is SEHNR and CDR2 FQNEAQ (reference sequence). The CDR3 runs to 13 residues. V gave up 6 bases and J gave up 4 bases; unmatched junction bases: 3. There were TCR beta CDR3 regions amplified from RNA transcripts. Primed by the HTBI set, a first-round RT-PCR was run on the TCR CDR3. From the multiplex PCR reads, TCRdb called clonotypes with MiXCR, one entry per CDR3 protein. The profile shows under 500,000 distinct CDR3 sequences, over 11% of them singletons. The source material was blood. The TCR comes from a man aged 50-59 years with Graves' ophthalmopathy. The chain couples TRBV7-9 to TRBJ2-5, with 9 bases that match TRBD2. CDR3 sequence reads: CASRRGGAETQYF. The CDR3 DNA reads TGTGCCAGCAGACGCGGGGGGGCAGAGACCCAGTACTTC.